Listed below are T cell receptor beta chains from one sample, sequenced in a study of blood T cells in healthy people across ages. TCRdb re-called the 5' RACE reads with MiXCR, one entry per CDR3 protein. This sample has more than 650,000 distinct CDR3 sequences, with 20% to 25% found just once. What was sequenced was blood. The source is a man in his 70s in good health. Both conserved end residues are part of each CDR3. The D gene is left open where the match is weak. Some rows have no size entry. The others give once, few or many, or a class for an expanded clone.

clone size: few; CDR3 length: 15; V gene: TRBV10-2; J gene: TRBJ1-2; D gene: .; CDR3 protein: CASSESTGHHYGYTF; CDR3 DNA: TGCGCCAGCAGTGAGTCGACTGGGCACCACTATGGCTACACCTTC
clone size: .; CDR3 length: 15; V gene: TRBV20-1; J gene: TRBJ2-3; D gene: TRBD2; CDR3 protein: CSARVGGRNTDTQYF; CDR3 DNA: TGCAGTGCTAGAGTCGGCGGGAGGAACACAGATACGCAGTATTTT
clone size: many; CDR3 length: 14; V gene: TRBV11-2; J gene: TRBJ2-7; D gene: .; CDR3 protein: CASSLDRTAYEQYF; CDR3 DNA: TGTGCCAGCAGCTTAGATCGGACGGCTTACGAGCAGTACTTC
clone size: .; CDR3 length: 15; V gene: TRBV28; J gene: TRBJ2-1; D gene: TRBD2; CDR3 protein: CASSFLAGGRNEQFF; CDR3 DNA: TGTGCCAGCAGTTTTCTAGCGGGGGGGCGCAATGAGCAGTTCTTC
clone size: many; CDR3 length: 15; V gene: TRBV5-1; J gene: TRBJ2-6; D gene: .; CDR3 protein: CASSTEFSGANVLTF; CDR3 DNA: TGCGCCAGCAGTACGGAATTCTCTGGGGCCAACGTCCTGACTTTC
clone size: .; CDR3 length: 17; V gene: TRBV9; J gene: TRBJ2-1; D gene: .; CDR3 protein: CASSVQGGAGDLYEQFF; CDR3 DNA: TGTGCCAGCAGCGTACAGGGGGGAGCGGGAGATCTGTATGAGCAGTTCTTC
clone size: .; CDR3 length: 17; V gene: TRBV15; J gene: TRBJ2-1; D gene: .; CDR3 protein: CATSSPKGGEGDNEQFF; CDR3 DNA: TGTGCCACCAGCAGTCCCAAGGGGGGGGAGGGAGACAATGAGCAGTTCTTC
clone size: once; CDR3 length: 14; V gene: TRBV20-1; J gene: TRBJ2-5; D gene: .; CDR3 protein: CSAPPDGYQETQYF; CDR3 DNA: TGCAGTGCCCCCCCCGACGGGTACCAAGAGACCCAGTACTTC
clone size: few; CDR3 length: 15; V gene: TRBV7-2; J gene: TRBJ2-1; D gene: .; CDR3 protein: CASSTRFGSYNEQFF; CDR3 DNA: TGTGCCAGCAGCACCCGATTCGGCTCCTACAATGAGCAGTTCTTC
clone size: .; CDR3 length: 14; V gene: TRBV7-9; J gene: TRBJ2-3; D gene: TRBD1; CDR3 protein: CASSFTGVTDTQYF; CDR3 DNA: TGTGCCAGCAGCTTCACAGGGGTGACAGATACGCAGTATTTT
clone size: .; CDR3 length: 14; V gene: TRBV6-5; J gene: TRBJ1-2; D gene: .; CDR3 protein: CASSYQRSGYGYTF; CDR3 DNA: TGTGCCAGCAGTTATCAGCGGTCGGGCTATGGCTACACCTTC
clone size: few; CDR3 length: 16; V gene: TRBV5-1; J gene: TRBJ2-3; D gene: .; CDR3 protein: CASSPRTGRATDTQYF; CDR3 DNA: TGCGCCAGCAGCCCCAGGACAGGGAGGGCCACAGATACGCAGTATTTT
clone size: many; CDR3 length: 12; V gene: TRBV10-3; J gene: TRBJ1-2; D gene: TRBD1; CDR3 protein: CAISKTGDGYTF; CDR3 DNA: TGTGCCATCAGTAAAACAGGGGACGGCTACACCTTC
clone size: .; CDR3 length: 16; V gene: TRBV7-9; J gene: TRBJ2-3; D gene: TRBD2; CDR3 protein: CASSPRGTSVWDTQYF; CDR3 DNA: TGTGCCAGCAGCCCGAGAGGGACTAGCGTGTGGGATACGCAGTATTTT
clone size: few; CDR3 length: 14; V gene: TRBV6-2/TRBV6-3; J gene: TRBJ1-1; D gene: TRBD1; CDR3 protein: CASILDSGTAEAFF; CDR3 DNA: TGTGCCAGCATCCTAGACTCCGGGACAGCTGAAGCTTTCTTT
clone size: .; CDR3 length: 12; V gene: TRBV20-1; J gene: TRBJ2-7; D gene: .; CDR3 protein: CSAKSQPYEQYF; CDR3 DNA: TGCAGTGCTAAGAGCCAACCCTACGAGCAGTACTTC
clone size: .; CDR3 length: 17; V gene: TRBV14; J gene: TRBJ2-3; D gene: .; CDR3 protein: CASSHYKGGGTTDTQYF; CDR3 DNA: TGTGCCAGCAGCCACTACAAGGGGGGCGGGACCACAGATACGCAGTATTTT
clone size: .; CDR3 length: 16; V gene: TRBV3-1; J gene: TRBJ1-2; D gene: TRBD1; CDR3 protein: CASSQPTGTGGDGYTF; CDR3 DNA: TGTGCCAGCAGCCAGCCAACCGGGACAGGGGGCGATGGCTACACCTTC
clone size: .; CDR3 length: 18; V gene: TRBV20-1; J gene: TRBJ2-3; D gene: .; CDR3 protein: CSARRGGPGYSAADTQYF; CDR3 DNA: TGCAGTGCTAGAAGAGGGGGACCCGGCTACTCTGCCGCAGATACGCAGTATTTT
clone size: .; CDR3 length: 13; V gene: TRBV20-1; J gene: TRBJ2-7; D gene: .; CDR3 protein: CSARGPAVYEQYF; CDR3 DNA: TGCAGTGCTAGAGGTCCAGCCGTCTACGAGCAGTACTTC
clone size: few; CDR3 length: 15; V gene: TRBV6-2/TRBV6-3; J gene: TRBJ2-5; D gene: .; CDR3 protein: CASSSTVGPGETQYF; CDR3 DNA: TGTGCCAGCAGCTCAACCGTAGGCCCGGGAGAGACCCAGTACTTC
clone size: .; CDR3 length: 14; V gene: TRBV20-1; J gene: TRBJ1-4; D gene: .; CDR3 protein: CSASGGQGLEKLFF; CDR3 DNA: TGCAGTGCTAGTGGCGGCCAGGGCCTTGAAAAACTGTTTTTT
clone size: once; CDR3 length: 17; V gene: TRBV30; J gene: TRBJ2-3; D gene: TRBD2; CDR3 protein: CAWSVHRTSGSTDTQYF; CDR3 DNA: TGTGCCTGGAGTGTACACCGGACTAGCGGGAGCACAGATACGCAGTATTTT
clone size: .; CDR3 length: 13; V gene: TRBV7-2; J gene: TRBJ1-3; D gene: TRBD1; CDR3 protein: CATQPGGGNTIYF; CDR3 DNA: TGTGCCACCCAACCAGGGGGGGGAAACACCATATATTTT
clone size: many; CDR3 length: 12; V gene: TRBV7-2; J gene: TRBJ2-3; D gene: .; CDR3 protein: CASSWDTDTQYF; CDR3 DNA: TGTGCCAGCAGCTGGGACACAGATACGCAGTATTTT
clone size: .; CDR3 length: 14; V gene: TRBV15; J gene: TRBJ1-5; D gene: TRBD1; CDR3 protein: CATSRGGQGTPQHF; CDR3 DNA: TGTGCCACCAGCAGAGGCGGACAGGGGACGCCCCAGCATTTT
clone size: few; CDR3 length: 13; V gene: TRBV6-5; J gene: TRBJ2-3; D gene: .; CDR3 protein: CASGTTSTDTQYF; CDR3 DNA: TGTGCCAGCGGAACTACTAGCACAGATACGCAGTATTTT
clone size: many; CDR3 length: 15; V gene: TRBV7-8; J gene: TRBJ2-2; D gene: .; CDR3 protein: CASSVDNTNTGELFF; CDR3 DNA: TGTGCCAGCAGCGTTGATAACACGAACACCGGGGAGCTGTTTTTT